The clone carrying this T cell receptor (beta chain) was recorded at least ten times. Its antigen is not known. Unique molecular identifiers were built into the TCRbeta library. In TCRdb, the PCR reads were re-called with MiXCR into one record per CDR3 protein. Of around 190,000 distinct CDR3 sequences listed, roughly 6.6% are singletons. The data stem from a study of T-cell reconstitution after alpha-beta-depleted transplantation in children. The CDR3 loop spans 13 amino acids. From germline, CDR1 is SGHRS and CDR2 YFSETQ. The V gene lost 5 bases and the J gene lost 4 bases, with 13 bases spanning the gap. Notes on the study in general: Where some patients showed high TCRbeta diversity at day 60, it came from recipient T cells and thymic progenitors that had survived. At one year after transplant, newly produced T cells mostly accounted for T-cell counts and diversity. Several hundred expanded graft clones reportedly supplied alpha-beta T cells about two months after transplant.

This TCR was recovered from a boy aged 2 to 9 with acute lymphoblastic leukemia, due to receive a stem cell transplant. The chain recombines TRBV5-1 with TRBJ2-7; D may be TRBD2 (5 bases). The source was PBMCs, collected before TCRalphabeta/CD19-depleted stem cell transplant. The CDR3 coding sequence is TGCGCCAGCAGACCGAGACTAATATACGAGCAGTACTTC. Translating it yields CASRPRLIYEQYF.